A single sample is the source of the 20 T cell receptor beta chains below, sequenced in a study of regulatory T cells in long-lasting Graves disease. Time point reported: newly diagnosed GD, antithyroid drugs for less than 3 months. Preparation of the TCR library used RNA extracted from PBMCs. Arm-PCR of CDR3 regions and iRepertoire HTBI primers were the basis on which TCR beta libraries were built. Using its own MiXCR run on the multiplex PCR reads, TCRdb lists one record per CDR3 protein. The top ten clones hold roughly 25% of a sample with about 530,000 distinct CDR3 sequences, about 16% of them seen once. The data also belong to a second study, concerning T cells in Graves' hyperthyroidism and ophthalmopathy.

The sequencing here drew on peripheral blood mononuclear cells (PBMCs), taken at new diagnosis, from a patient treated with antithyroid drugs. These TCRs come from a middle-aged woman with Graves disease.

This chain connects TRBV19 to TRBJ1-1; the match to TRBD1 covers 7 bases. The CDR3 length is 14 residues. Germline CDR1 LNHDA, CDR2 SQIVND (reference sequence). The J segment lost 4 bases and the V segment lost 2 bases, leaving 4 bases of the junction unmatched. CDR3 region: CASSIKTGPTEAFF. The CDR3 nucleotides read TGTGCCAGTAGTATAAAGACAGGGCCCACTGAAGCTTTCTTT.

The chain is built from TRBV18 and TRBJ1-2; 8 bases are a match to TRBD1. CDR1 and CDR2 (germline): KGHSH, LQKENI. The V gene end was trimmed by 3 bases and the J gene end by 4 bases; junction bases not matched to a gene: 10. The CDR3 consists of 16 residues. CDR3 residues: CASSPGPRTGTYGYTF. The CDR3 DNA reads as TGTGCCAGCTCACCCGGACCCCGGACAGGGACCTATGGCTACACCTTC.

This clonotype was seen a handful of times. J is TRBJ1-1 and V is TRBV14, with TRBD1 as a possible D gene (6 bases). Germline V lookup: CDR1 SGHDN, CDR2 FVKESK. The germline V and J ends were trimmed by 2 bases and 3 bases, with 10 bases remaining between them. This CDR3 has 14 residues. This chain's CDR3 is CASSQFGGHTEAFF. The CDR3 nucleotides are TGTGCCAGCAGCCAATTTGGGGGGCACACTGAAGCTTTCTTT.

This clonotype was picked up many times. CDR3 region: CASSKQGPAGNEQFF. As DNA, the CDR3 is TGTGCCAGCAGTAAACAGGGGCCGGCGGGAAATGAGCAGTTCTTC. V and J are TRBV6-1 and TRBJ2-1; perhaps TRBD1 as D (7 bases). The CDR3 consists of 15 residues. V shed 5 bases and J shed 7 bases, with 18 bases lying between them. CDR1 is MNHNS and CDR2 is SASEGT in the germline V gene.

The table lists this clonotype with many counts. The junction and the germline gene differ at one end; a read error may be behind it. The chain's CDR3 is CASSLETSYEQYF. Here the CDR3 DNA reads TGTGCCAGCAGCTTAGAGACTTCCTACGAGCAGTACTTC. The V call is TRBV5-1, the J call TRBJ2-7; D ambiguous. The germline V gene has CDR1 SGHRS and CDR2 YFSETQ. This CDR3 is 13 amino acids long.

The chain couples TRBV9 to TRBJ1-4; 8 bases match TRBD1. CDR1 is SGDLS and CDR2 is YYNGEE in the germline V gene. This CDR3 contains 15 residues. J gave up 8 bases and V 3 bases, and 9 bases lay outside the gene matches. DNA for the CDR3: TGTGCCAGCAGCGGATCAGGGGGCGCGGGAGAAAAACTGTTTTTT. It yields the protein CASSGSGGAGEKLFF.

The table lists this clonotype with a few counts. The chain is built from TRBV2 and TRBJ1-2; possible D gene TRBD1, 5 bases. The CDR3 length is 15 residues. The germline gives CDR1 SNHLY, CDR2 FYNNEI. Trimming took 8 bases from V and 4 from J, leaving 20 bases between them. The CDR3: CASALTGVTGYGYTF. The CDR3 DNA reads TGTGCCAGCGCCCTTACGGGGGTAACCGGCTATGGCTACACCTTC.

This clonotype was seen ten or more times. The CDR3 protein is CASTWDRNSPLHF. The CDR3 coding sequence is TGTGCCAGCACCTGGGACCGCAATTCACCCCTCCACTTT. The chain combines TRBV12-3 or TRBV12-4 with TRBJ1-6, with D maybe TRBD1 (5 bases). The CDR3 is made up of 13 amino acids. The V end lost 7 bases, the J end lost 7 bases, and 11 bases lay between the germline ends.

The chain combines TRBV9 with TRBJ2-3; D is possibly TRBD2 (5 bases). The V end was cut by 4 bases, the J end by 3 bases, with 15 bases between. Germline V lookup: CDR1 SGDLS, CDR2 YYNGEE. This CDR3 is 15 amino acids long. DNA for the CDR3: TGTGCCAGCAGCCCCACCAGCGGCTTAACAGATACGCAGTATTTT. Translating it yields CASSPTSGLTDTQYF.

This rearrangement joins TRBV6-1 to TRBJ2-2; 11 nucleotides agree with TRBD2. The CDR3 length is 20 residues. The V and J ends lost 4 bases and 6 bases, in that order; junction bases with no gene match: 19. Germline loops: CDR1 MNHNS, CDR2 SASEGT. As DNA, the CDR3 is TGTGCCAGCAGTGGTCCAATATCGGGTAGCGGGGGGGCAATCCCCGGGGAGCTGTTTTTT. Translation: CASSGPISGSGGAIPGELFF.

This clonotype occurred many times. The rearrangement uses TRBV7-2 and TRBJ2-1; TRBD1 matches at 7 bases. Germline CDR1 reads SGHTA; CDR2 reads FQGNSA. The CDR3 loop spans 17 amino acids. J gave up 2 bases and V 5 bases, and 12 bases lay outside the gene matches. In DNA form, the CDR3 reads TGTGCCAGCAGCCTCAACCCGACAGGGAATACCTACAATGAGCAGTTCTTC. Amino acids: CASSLNPTGNTYNEQFF.

At least ten counts were recorded for this clonotype. The chain recombines TRBV28 with TRBJ1-2; TRBD1 is a possible D gene (6 bases). The CDR3 totals 15 residues. V lost 3 bases, J lost 3 bases, and 14 bases lay in between. Germline CDR1 and CDR2: MDHEN and SYDVKM. In nucleotides, the CDR3 is TGTGCCAGCAGTTTGGAGACAGGACTTTACTATGGCTACACCTTC. Encoded protein: CASSLETGLYYGYTF.

This clonotype showed up many times. This chain joins TRBV12-3 or TRBV12-4 and TRBJ1-3; 7 nucleotides align to TRBD1. V was clipped by 6 bases and J by 0 bases; unmatched bases: 8. The CDR3 covers 16 residues. The CDR3 spells CASSPPTGPSGNTIYF. The CDR3 DNA sequence: TGTGCCAGCAGCCCCCCGACAGGGCCCTCTGGAAACACCATATATTTT.

This clonotype was counted between two and nine times. The J gene is TRBJ1-2, the V gene TRBV27; D not resolved. The ends were cut back, 4 bases at V and 3 bases at J, with 21 bases in the middle. The germline gives CDR1 MNHEY, CDR2 SMNVEV (reference sequence). CDR3 length: 17 amino acids. The CDR3 here is CASSWLPVRERYYGYTF. CDR3 sequence (DNA): TGTGCCAGCAGTTGGCTCCCAGTTAGGGAGAGGTACTATGGCTACACCTTC.

This chain uses TRBV18 with TRBJ1-5; D might be TRBD1 (5 bases). The CDR3 covers 15 residues. Deletions cut 6 bases from V and 7 bases from J, with 19 bases between. Germline values: CDR1 KGHSH, CDR2 LQKENI. CDR3 nucleotides: TGTGCCAGCTCCTTAGGGGCAGGCCTTTACCAGCCCCAGCATTTT. This translates into CASSLGAGLYQPQHF.

The V call is TRBV7-9, the J call TRBJ2-7, with D possibly called TRBD1 or TRBD2 (5 bases each). CDR1 and CDR2 from the germline V gene are SEHNR and FQNEAQ (reference sequence). The CDR3 contains 16 residues. The V gene lost 5 bases and the J gene lost 5 bases, with 22 bases spanning the gap. In DNA form, the CDR3 reads TGTGCCAGCAGCCTTTTTCCGGGACCCACAATCGACGAGCAGTACTTC. Its translation: CASSLFPGPTIDEQYF.

The genes are TRBV7-3 and TRBJ2-3; 12 bases are shared with TRBD1. With V trimmed by 6 bases and J by 1 base, 8 bases remained unmatched. CDR1 and CDR2 (germline): SGHTA, FQGTGA. The CDR3 sequence is 17 residues long. Here the CDR3 reads CASSLLGQGAGTDTQYF. CDR3 nucleotides: TGTGCCAGCAGTCTCCTGGGACAGGGGGCTGGCACAGATACGCAGTATTTT.

This clonotype was seen at least ten times. The rearrangement links TRBV6-2 or TRBV6-3 to TRBJ2-1; maybe TRBD2 (5 bases). The CDR3 is 15 amino acids. Germline V gives CDR1 MNHEY, CDR2 SVGEGT. V lost 4 bases and J lost 0, with 10 bases in between. The CDR3 DNA is TGTGCCAGCAGTTTGGACTGGGACTCCTACAATGAGCAGTTCTTC. Protein product: CASSLDWDSYNEQFF.

This clonotype was found many times. V usage is TRBV10-3 and J usage is TRBJ2-5; D not certain. Germline CDR1 reads ENHRY; CDR2 reads SYGVKD. The CDR3 has 15 amino acids. The V gene lost 6 bases and the J gene lost 5 bases, with 19 bases spanning the gap. Here the CDR3 DNA reads TGTGCCATCAGCACCTCCGGGCAGCGTGGGGAGACCCAGTACTTC. Translated: CAISTSGQRGETQYF.

This clonotype was counted at least ten times. This chain joins TRBV7-2 and TRBJ1-2; D not resolved. Germline values: CDR1 SGHTA, CDR2 FQGNSA. Trimming cost V 3 bases and J 7 bases, with 12 bases left between them. The CDR3 is 13 residues long. The CDR3 sequence: CASSLEGGAGYTF. DNA of the CDR3: TGTGCCAGCAGCTTGGAGGGCGGCGCTGGCTACACCTTC. Drawing the rest from reference TRBV7-2 and TRBJ1-2, the complete variable domain is GAGVSQSPSNKVTEKGKDVELRCDPISGHTALYWYRQSLGQGLEFLIYFQGNSAPDKSGLPSDRFSAERTGGSVSTLTIQRTQQEDSAVYLCASSLEGGAGYTFGSGTRLTVV.